Listed here are 10 T cell receptor beta chains from one sample, sequenced in a study of cytomegalovirus exposure and HLA in healthy donors. Vbeta (60) and Jbeta (13) primers were used in the PCR. Generated by immunoSEQ multiplex PCR, the TCRdb table keeps only in-frame clones and is missing some. The sample includes around 150,000 clones, 80% to 85% of them seen just once. Sequenced material: PBMCs. The receptor source for this set is a boy between 2 and 15 years old in good health and CMV-seronegative.

The chain uses TRBV18 and TRBJ1-5; unclear D gene. CDR1 is KGHSH, CDR2 LQKENI, per germline. Trimming took 3 bases from V and 4 from J, leaving 7 bases between them. The CDR3 runs to 13 residues. CDR3 in amino acids: CASSPQRNQPQHF. The CDR3 DNA reads as TGTGCCAGCTCACCGCAGCGAAATCAGCCCCAGCATTTT.

The chain recombines TRBV4-1 with TRBJ1-3, with D perhaps matching TRBD1 (5 bases). The V and J ends lost 0 bases and 9 bases respectively, with 12 bases between them. Germline CDR1 reads MGHRA; CDR2 reads YSYEKL. The CDR3 has 14 residues. The CDR3, as DNA: TGCGCCAGCAGCCAAGAGGGGCGGAGTGGCACCATATATTTT. This encodes CASSQEGRSGTIYF.

This clone showed up just a few times. Other DNA variants within this sample encode the same CDR3. V is TRBV2 and J is TRBJ1-6, with 11 bases lining up with TRBD1. Germline-derived CDR1 and CDR2 are SNHLY and FYNNEI. V shed 6 bases, J shed 7 bases, and the junction held 2 bases outside the gene matches. The CDR3 is 14 amino acids. This CDR3 is CASSGQGANSPLHF. The CDR3 nucleotides read TGTGCCAGCAGCGGACAGGGGGCGAATTCACCCCTCCACTTT.

The chain employs TRBV7-6 and TRBJ2-7, with D maybe TRBD1 (6 bases). The V end lost 1 base, the J end lost 7 bases, and 17 bases lay between the germline ends. CDR3 length: 15 amino acids. Germline assignment: CDR1 SGHVS and CDR2 FNYEAQ. The CDR3 bases are TGTGCCAGCAGCTTAGGACAGGTGGGGGTCAGTGAGCAGTACTTC. This encodes CASSLGQVGVSEQYF. Full variable domain (rest looked up from reference TRBV7-6 and TRBJ2-7): GAGVSQSPRYKVTKRGQDVALRCDPISGHVSLYWYRQALGQGPEFLTYFNYEAQQDKSGLPNDRFSAERPEGSISTLTIQRTEQRDSAMYRCASSLGQVGVSEQYFGPGTRLTVT.

J is TRBJ2-1 and V is TRBV25-1; D may be TRBD1 (5 bases). Trimming took off 1 base at V and 4 bases at J, with 14 bases between the two ends. Germline V gene data show CDR1 as MGHDK and CDR2 as SYGVNS. The CDR3 is 16 amino acids. CDR3 sequence (DNA): TGTGCCAGCAGTGAATCCCGACAGACCATATACAATGAGCAGTTCTTC. It translates to CASSESRQTIYNEQFF.

This chain joins TRBV29-1 and TRBJ2-7; D unresolved. This CDR3 contains 11 residues. Trimming pared 5 bases from V and 6 bases from J, leaving 11 bases between. Germline V gene sequence: CDR1 SQVTM, CDR2 ANQGSEA. CDR3 region: CSVFGVSEQYF. The CDR3 DNA sequence: TGCAGCGTTTTCGGTGTTTCCGAGCAGTACTTC.

V usage is TRBV5-4 and J usage is TRBJ1-1; 7 positions match TRBD1. The germline gives CDR1 SGHNT, CDR2 YYREEE (reference sequence). V gave up 4 bases and J gave up 10 bases; unmatched junction bases: 7. This CDR3 comprises 12 residues. The CDR3 bases are TGTGCCAGCAGCGTCAGACAGGGACCAGCTTTCTTT. Its protein is CASSVRQGPAFF. Using reference TRBV5-4 and TRBJ1-1 for the parts outside the CDR3, the full variable domain is ETGVTQSPTHLIKTRGQQVTLRCSSQSGHNTVSWYQQALGQGPQFIFQYYREEENGRGNFPPRFSGLQFPNYSSELNVNALELDDSALYLCASSVRQGPAFFGQGTRLTVV.

The chain has TRBV28 and TRBJ2-7, with D perhaps matching TRBD2 (6 bases). CDR1 is MDHEN, CDR2 SYDVKM, per germline. CDR3 length equals 14 residues. V dropped 3 bases and J dropped 6 bases, with 15 bases sitting between them. The DNA for the CDR3 is TGTGCCAGCAGTTTTGGGGGGAGTCGGTCCGAGCAGTACTTC. This gives the protein CASSFGGSRSEQYF.

This chain uses TRBV7-9 with TRBJ1-3; 7 nucleotides match TRBD1. Per germline, CDR1 SEHNR and CDR2 FQNEAQ (reference sequence). V shed 5 bases, J shed 4 bases, and the junction held 5 bases outside the gene matches. The CDR3 is 14 amino acids. CDR3 residues: CASSVGTEGNTIYF. CDR3 coding DNA: TGTGCCAGCAGCGTGGGGACAGAAGGAAACACCATATATTTT. The full variable domain, with the rest looked up from reference TRBV7-9 and TRBJ1-3, is DTGVSQNPRHKITKRGQNVTFRCDPISEHNRLYWYRQTLGQGPEFLTYFQNEAQLEKSRLLSDRFSAERPKGSFSTLEIQRTEQGDSAMYLCASSVGTEGNTIYFGEGSWLTVV.

This chain joins TRBV25-1 and TRBJ2-7; 10 bases match TRBD2. Germline loops: CDR1 MGHDK, CDR2 SYGVNS. The CDR3 loop spans 13 amino acids. The V segment lost 8 bases and the J segment 0 bases; nucleotides outside the gene matches: 1. The CDR3 loop reads CASASGSSYEQYF. DNA for the CDR3: TGTGCCAGCGCTAGCGGGAGCTCCTACGAGCAGTACTTC.